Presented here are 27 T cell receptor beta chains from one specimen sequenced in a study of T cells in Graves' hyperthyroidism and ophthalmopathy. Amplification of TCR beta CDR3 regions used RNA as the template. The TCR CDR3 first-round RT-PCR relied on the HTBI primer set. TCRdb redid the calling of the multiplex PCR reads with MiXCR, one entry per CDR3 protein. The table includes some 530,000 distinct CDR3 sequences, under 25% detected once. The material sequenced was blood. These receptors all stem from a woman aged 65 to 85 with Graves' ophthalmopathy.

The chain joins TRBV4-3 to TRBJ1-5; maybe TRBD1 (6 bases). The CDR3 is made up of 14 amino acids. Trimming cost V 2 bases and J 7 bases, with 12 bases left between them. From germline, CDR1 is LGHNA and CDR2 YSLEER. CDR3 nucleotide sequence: TGCGCCAGCAGCCAACCGGGGGCGAACCAGCCCCAGCATTTT. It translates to CASSQPGANQPQHF.

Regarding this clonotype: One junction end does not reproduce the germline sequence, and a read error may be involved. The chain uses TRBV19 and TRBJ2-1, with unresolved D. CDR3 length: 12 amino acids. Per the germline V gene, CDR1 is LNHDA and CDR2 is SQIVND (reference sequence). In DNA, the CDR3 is TGTGCCAGTAGTAGTAGGCCTTCTGAGCAGTCCTTC. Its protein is CASSSRPSEQSF.

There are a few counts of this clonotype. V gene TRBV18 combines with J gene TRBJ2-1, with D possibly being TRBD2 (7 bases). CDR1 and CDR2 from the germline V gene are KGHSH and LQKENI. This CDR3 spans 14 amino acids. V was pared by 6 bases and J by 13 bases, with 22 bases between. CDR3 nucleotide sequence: TGTGCCAGCTCCCCATCGGTGTCGGGGGGCCGTCAGTTCTTC. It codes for CASSPSVSGGRQFF.

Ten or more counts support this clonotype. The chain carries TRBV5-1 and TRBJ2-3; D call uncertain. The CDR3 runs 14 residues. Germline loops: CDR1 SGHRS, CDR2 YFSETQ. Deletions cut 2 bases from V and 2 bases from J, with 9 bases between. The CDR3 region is CASSLSRATDTQYF. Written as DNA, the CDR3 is TGCGCCAGCAGCTTATCACGGGCCACAGATACGCAGTATTTT.

CDR3 coding DNA: TGTGCCAGTAGTAAAGTCGGGGTAACGAACACTGAAGCTTTCTTT. Translation gives CASSKVGVTNTEAFF. The chain employs TRBV19 and TRBJ1-1; D is undetermined. The germline V gene encodes CDR1 LNHDA and CDR2 SQIVND (reference sequence). V was pared by 4 bases and J by 1 base, with 13 bases between. This CDR3 comprises 15 residues.

CDR3: CAWRNIRASGRGYEQYF. CDR3 DNA sequence: TGTGCCTGGAGAAATATAAGGGCTAGCGGGAGAGGCTACGAGCAGTACTTC. This chain joins TRBV30 and TRBJ2-7, with 10 nucleotides matching TRBD2. Germline CDR1 GTSNPN, CDR2 SVGIG (reference sequence). The length of the CDR3 is 17 residues. V shed 3 bases and J 3 bases; nucleotides not matched to a gene: 14. Full variable domain (remainder filled in from reference TRBV30 and TRBJ2-7): SQTIHQWPATLVQPVGSPLSLECTVEGTSNPNLYWYRQAAGRGLQLLFYSVGIGQISSEVPQNLSASRPQDRQFILSSKKLLLSDSGFYLCAWRNIRASGRGYEQYFGPGTRLTVT.

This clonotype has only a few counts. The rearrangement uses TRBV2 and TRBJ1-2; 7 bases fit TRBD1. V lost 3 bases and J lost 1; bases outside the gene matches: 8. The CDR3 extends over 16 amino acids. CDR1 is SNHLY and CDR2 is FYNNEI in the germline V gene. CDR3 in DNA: TGTGCCAGCAGTGACCTTGGGACAGCCCTTAACTATGGCTACACCTTC. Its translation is CASSDLGTALNYGYTF.

The CDR3 loop is CASSSGLAGLHEQFF. In DNA, the CDR3 is TGTGCCAGCAGCTCTGGACTAGCGGGGTTGCATGAGCAGTTCTTC. The chain has TRBV7-3 and TRBJ2-1; 12 bases are a match to TRBD2. Germline V gene lookup returns CDR1 SGHTA and CDR2 FQGTGA. Unmatched junction bases numbered 6, after V lost 4 bases and J lost 8 bases. This CDR3 region has 15 residues.

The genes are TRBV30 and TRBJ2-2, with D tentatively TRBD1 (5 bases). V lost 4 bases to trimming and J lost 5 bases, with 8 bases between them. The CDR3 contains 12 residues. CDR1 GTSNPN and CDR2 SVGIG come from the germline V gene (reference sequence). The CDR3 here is CAWTRGTGELFF. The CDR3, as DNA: TGTGCCTGGACAAGGGGAACCGGGGAGCTGTTTTTT.

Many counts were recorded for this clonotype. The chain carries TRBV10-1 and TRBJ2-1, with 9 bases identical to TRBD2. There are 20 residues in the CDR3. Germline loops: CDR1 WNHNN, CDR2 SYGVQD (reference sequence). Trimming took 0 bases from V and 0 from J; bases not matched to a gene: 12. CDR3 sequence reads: CASSESRGLAGFSSYNEQFF. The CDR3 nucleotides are TGCGCCAGCAGTGAGTCGAGGGGGCTAGCGGGGTTTAGCTCCTACAATGAGCAGTTCTTC.

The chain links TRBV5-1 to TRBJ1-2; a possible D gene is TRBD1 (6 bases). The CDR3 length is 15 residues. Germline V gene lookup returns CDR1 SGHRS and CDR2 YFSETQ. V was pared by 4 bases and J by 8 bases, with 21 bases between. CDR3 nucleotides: TGCGCCAGCAGCGCGACAGGAGTGGAGGGGGGGGGCTACACCTTC. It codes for CASSATGVEGGGYTF.

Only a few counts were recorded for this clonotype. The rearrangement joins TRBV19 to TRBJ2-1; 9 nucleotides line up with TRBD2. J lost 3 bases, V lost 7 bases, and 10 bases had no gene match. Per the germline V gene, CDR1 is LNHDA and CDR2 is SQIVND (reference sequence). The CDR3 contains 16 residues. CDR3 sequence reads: CASNGVSGRDYNEQFF. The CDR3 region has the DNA TGTGCCAGTAATGGGGTTAGCGGGAGAGACTACAATGAGCAGTTCTTC.

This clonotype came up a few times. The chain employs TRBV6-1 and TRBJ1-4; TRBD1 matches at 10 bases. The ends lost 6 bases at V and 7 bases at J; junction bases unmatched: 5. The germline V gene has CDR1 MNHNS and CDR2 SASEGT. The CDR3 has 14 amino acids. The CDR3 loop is CASRPGQGTEKLFF. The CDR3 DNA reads TGTGCCAGCAGGCCGGGACAGGGGACTGAAAAACTGTTTTTT.

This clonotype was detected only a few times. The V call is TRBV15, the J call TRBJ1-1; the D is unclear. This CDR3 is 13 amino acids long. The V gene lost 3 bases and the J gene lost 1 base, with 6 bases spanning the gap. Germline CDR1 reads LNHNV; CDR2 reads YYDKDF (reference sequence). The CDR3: CATSSLSNTEAFF. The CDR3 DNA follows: TGTGCCACCAGCAGCTTATCGAACACTGAAGCTTTCTTT.

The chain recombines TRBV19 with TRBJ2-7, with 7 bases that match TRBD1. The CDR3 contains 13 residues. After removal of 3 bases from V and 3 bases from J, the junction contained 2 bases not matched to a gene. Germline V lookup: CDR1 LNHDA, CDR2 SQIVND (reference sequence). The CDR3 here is CASSMGQYYEQYF. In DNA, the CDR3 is TGTGCCAGTAGTATGGGACAGTACTACGAGCAGTACTTC.

The chain's CDR3 is CASSPGQGTEQYF. The CDR3 DNA sequence: TGTGCCAGCTCACCAGGACAGGGAACCGAGCAGTACTTC. The genes are TRBV18 and TRBJ2-7; 8 bases align to TRBD1. V was clipped by 2 bases and J by 6 bases; unmatched bases: 3. The CDR3 is 13 amino acids. The germline V gene has CDR1 KGHSH and CDR2 LQKENI. The full variable domain, rest sourced from reference TRBV18 and TRBJ2-7, is NAGVMQNPRHLVRRRGQEARLRCSPMKGHSHVYWYRQLPEEGLKFMVYLQKENIIDESGMPKERFSAEFPKEGPSILRIQQVVRGDSAAYFCASSPGQGTEQYFGPGTRLTVT.

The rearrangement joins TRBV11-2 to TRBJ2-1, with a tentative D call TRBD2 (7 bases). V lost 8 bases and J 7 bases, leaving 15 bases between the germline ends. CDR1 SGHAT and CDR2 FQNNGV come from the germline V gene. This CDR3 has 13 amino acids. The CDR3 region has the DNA TGTGCCAGCGGGACACCCGGGGGGAATGAGCAGTTCTTC. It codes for CASGTPGGNEQFF.

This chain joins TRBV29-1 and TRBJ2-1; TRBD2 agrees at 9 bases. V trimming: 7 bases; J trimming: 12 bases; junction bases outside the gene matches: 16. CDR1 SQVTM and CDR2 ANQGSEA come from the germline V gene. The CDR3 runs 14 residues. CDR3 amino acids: CSGTLAGIEGGQFF. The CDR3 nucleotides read TGCAGCGGCACTCTAGCGGGGATAGAGGGGGGGCAGTTCTTC.

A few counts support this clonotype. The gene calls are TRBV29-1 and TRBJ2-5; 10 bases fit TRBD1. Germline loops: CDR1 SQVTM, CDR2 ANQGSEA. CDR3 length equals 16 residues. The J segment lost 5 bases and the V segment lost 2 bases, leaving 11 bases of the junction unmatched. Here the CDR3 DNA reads TGCAGCGTTGAACCCTGGGACAGGGGCGTCGGGGAGACCCAGTACTTC. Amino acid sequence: CSVEPWDRGVGETQYF.

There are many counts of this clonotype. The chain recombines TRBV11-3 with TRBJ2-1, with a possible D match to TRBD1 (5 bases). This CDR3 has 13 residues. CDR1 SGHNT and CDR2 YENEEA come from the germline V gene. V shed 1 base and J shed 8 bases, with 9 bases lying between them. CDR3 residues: CASSLVRAHEQFF. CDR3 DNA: TGTGCCAGCAGCTTAGTCAGGGCCCATGAGCAGTTCTTC. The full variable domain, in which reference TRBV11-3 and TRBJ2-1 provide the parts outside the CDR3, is EAGVVQSPRYKIIEKKQPVAFWCNPISGHNTLYWYLQNLGQGPELLIRYENEEAVDDSQLPKDRFSAERLKGVDSTLKIQPAELGDSAVYLCASSLVRAHEQFFGPGTRLTVL.

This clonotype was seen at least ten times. CDR3 DNA: TGCAGTGCTAGATTAGGGGCTCAGACTGAAGCTTTCTTT. Its translation is CSARLGAQTEAFF. The chain recombines TRBV20-1 with TRBJ1-1; possible D gene TRBD1, 5 bases. Germline loops: CDR1 DFQATT, CDR2 SNEGSKA (reference sequence). The CDR3 totals 13 residues. V lost 2 bases and J 5 bases, leaving 12 bases between the germline ends.

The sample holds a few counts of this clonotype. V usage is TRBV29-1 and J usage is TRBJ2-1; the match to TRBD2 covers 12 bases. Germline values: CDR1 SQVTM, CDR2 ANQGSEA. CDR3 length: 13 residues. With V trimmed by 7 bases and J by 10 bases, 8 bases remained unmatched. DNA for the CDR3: TGCAGCGCCCTAGGACTAGCGGGATCGGAGCAGTTCTTC. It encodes CSALGLAGSEQFF.

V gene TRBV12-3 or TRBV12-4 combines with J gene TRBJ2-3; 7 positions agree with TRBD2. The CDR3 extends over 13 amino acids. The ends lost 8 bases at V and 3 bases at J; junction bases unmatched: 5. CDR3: CASGASGTDTQYF. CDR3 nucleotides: TGTGCCAGCGGCGCTAGCGGTACAGATACGCAGTATTTT.

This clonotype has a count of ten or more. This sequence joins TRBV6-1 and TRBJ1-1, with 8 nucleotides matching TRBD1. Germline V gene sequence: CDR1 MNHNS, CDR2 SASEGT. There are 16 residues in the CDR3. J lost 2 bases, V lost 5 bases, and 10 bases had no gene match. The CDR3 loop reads CASSKTGVRTNTEAFF. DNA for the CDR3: TGTGCCAGCAGTAAGACAGGGGTCCGTACTAACACTGAAGCTTTCTTT.

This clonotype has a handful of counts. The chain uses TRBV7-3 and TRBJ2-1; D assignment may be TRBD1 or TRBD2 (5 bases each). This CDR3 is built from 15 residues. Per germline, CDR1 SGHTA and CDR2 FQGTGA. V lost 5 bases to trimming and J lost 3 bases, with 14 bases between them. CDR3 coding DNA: TGTGCCAGCAGCCCCGACCGGGACCGCTACAATGAGCAGTTCTTC. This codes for CASSPDRDRYNEQFF.

CDR3 region: CASSSPSLGQETQYF. CDR3 bases: TGTGCCAGCAGCTCACCGAGCTTAGGCCAAGAGACCCAGTACTTC. The chain carries TRBV7-6 and TRBJ2-5; D not certain. Deletions cut 4 bases from V and 1 base from J, with 13 bases between. Germline V lookup: CDR1 SGHVS, CDR2 FNYEAQ. This CDR3 has 15 residues.

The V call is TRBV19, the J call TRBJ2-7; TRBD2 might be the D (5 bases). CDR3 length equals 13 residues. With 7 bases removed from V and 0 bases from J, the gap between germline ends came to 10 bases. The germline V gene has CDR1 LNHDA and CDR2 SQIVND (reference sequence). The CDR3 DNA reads TGTGCCAGTACGGGGATCAGCTCCTACGAGCAGTACTTC. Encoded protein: CASTGISSYEQYF.